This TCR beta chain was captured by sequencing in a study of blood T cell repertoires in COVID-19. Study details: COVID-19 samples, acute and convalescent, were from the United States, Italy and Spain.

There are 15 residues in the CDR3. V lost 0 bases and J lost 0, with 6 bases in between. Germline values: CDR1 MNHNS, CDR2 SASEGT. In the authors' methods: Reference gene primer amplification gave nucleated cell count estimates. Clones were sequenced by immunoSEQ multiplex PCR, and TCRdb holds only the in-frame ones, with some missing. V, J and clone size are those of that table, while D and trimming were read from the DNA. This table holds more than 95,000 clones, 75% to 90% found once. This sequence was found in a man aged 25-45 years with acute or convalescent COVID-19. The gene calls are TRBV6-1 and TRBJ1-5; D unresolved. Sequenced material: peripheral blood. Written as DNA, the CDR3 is TGTGCCAGCAGTGAAGCGCTTAGTAGCAATCAGCCCCAGCATTTT. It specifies CASSEALSSNQPQHF.